This is a list of T cell receptor beta chains from one sample in a study of cytomegalovirus exposure and HLA in healthy donors. The repertoire was sequenced with immunoSEQ multiplex PCR; TCRdb's copy has only in-frame clones and lacks some. The table lists some 130,000 clones, 85% to 90% of them singletons, with roughly 1.2% in the top ten. The sample taken for sequencing was PBMCs. All receptors derive from a woman between 18 and 30 years old in good health and CMV-seronegative. CDR3s include the opening cysteine and the closing phenylalanine or tryptophan. Size values are once, few and many counts, or a class for expanded clones, and some rows have none.

clone_size	v_call	j_call	cdr3_aa
once	TRBV6-5	TRBJ2-1	CATKLPGQHDEQFF
-	TRBV6-5	TRBJ1-2	CASSPMEPSNYGYTF
few	TRBV7-9	TRBJ1-5	CASNQAINQPQHF
-	TRBV18	TRBJ1-5	CASSPRQGNSNQPQHF
-	TRBV4-1	TRBJ1-2	CASSQATEYGYTF
-	TRBV5-6	TRBJ1-4	CASSRDRSYEKLFF
-	TRBV2	TRBJ1-2	CASSGQVVSYGYTF
-	TRBV6-5	TRBJ1-1	CASSYNSNTEAFF
once	TRBV5-1	TRBJ1-1	CASSGASADNTEAFF
-	TRBV7-8	TRBJ2-7	CASSHPGSSSYEQYF
-	TRBV7-3	TRBJ1-1	CASSLTPGQGASEAFF
-	TRBV2	TRBJ1-3	CASPRLDGNTIYF
-	TRBV7-9	TRBJ2-5	CASSSNTGTAPETQYF
few	TRBV7-6	TRBJ2-1	CASSLGPQGDYQNEQFF
many	TRBV19	TRBJ1-4	CASSFTPGYAEKLFF
-	TRBV20-1	TRBJ1-1	CSARVGYAFF
-	TRBV2	TRBJ1-1	CASTQEGGRSEAFF
-	TRBV4-1	TRBJ2-1	CASSQRTNSEQFF
-	TRBV5-5	TRBJ2-7	CASRGGLAGAQYF
-	TRBV25-1	TRBJ1-5	CASSDWLDNQPQHF
once	TRBV19	TRBJ2-7	CASSIKVEDEQYF
-	TRBV7-2	TRBJ2-1	CASSSTGISYNEQFF
-	TRBV10-2	TRBJ2-3	CASSGQGNTNQYF
-	TRBV6-5	TRBJ1-5	CASSYSRDQPQHF
-	TRBV19	TRBJ2-5	CASSTRLAGGPASETQYF
many	TRBV25-1	TRBJ1-2	CASHSGGRGYTF
-	TRBV2	TRBJ1-2	CASSEARGYGYTF
-	TRBV13	TRBJ1-4	CASSLGLEKLFF
-	TRBV28	TRBJ2-1	CASSLRSGGEQFF
-	TRBV14	TRBJ2-1	CASSPTGFSNEQFF
once	TRBV10-3	TRBJ2-7	CAISYDSDSYEQYF
-	TRBV5-1	TRBJ1-1	CASSLQAMNTEAFF
once	TRBV14	TRBJ1-4	CASSQDMVTPRGEKLFF
-	TRBV9	TRBJ2-1	CASSPRQRGITRDDNEQFF
-	TRBV6-1	TRBJ1-4	CASSVGARGKLFF
-	TRBV7-8	TRBJ1-2	CASSLGRGRANYGYTF
-	TRBV5-1	TRBJ2-5	CASSTVGGETQYF
once	TRBV11-2	TRBJ2-1	CASSLDFYRIDEQFF
-	TRBV6-1	TRBJ1-5	CASSGWGGEGQPQHF
-	TRBV7-9	TRBJ1-1	CASSGQVYTEAFF
-	TRBV7-9	TRBJ1-6	CASSPRGSSYNSPLHF